This record concerns one T cell receptor beta chain sequence. What it binds is not known. This entry is derived from a study of post-analysis software for immune sequencing data. Study-level points and caveats: Roughly five TRBV segments appeared more often in patients than in controls, and TRBV5-6, TRBV5-1 and TRBV20-1 were among these.

The TCR beta cDNA libraries contained unique molecular identifiers. Using its own MiXCR run on the PCR reads, TCRdb lists one record per CDR3 protein. The sample lists about 770,000 distinct CDR3 sequences, about half occurring once. Germline V gene sequence: CDR1 KGHDR, CDR2 SFDVKD. The CDR3 runs 17 residues. The junction had 9 bases not matched to a gene; V was cut back by 4 bases and J by 2 bases. The chain carries TRBV24-1 and TRBJ2-3, with 9 bases fitting TRBD1. The specimen was blood. This TCR derives from a girl between 5 and 17 years old with multiple sclerosis. The CDR3 loop reads CATSDSGTGKITDTQYF. The CDR3 DNA is TGTGCCACCAGTGACTCCGGGACAGGGAAAATCACAGATACGCAGTATTTT.